The rows below give T cell receptor beta chains drawn from one sample of a study of regulatory T cells in long-lasting Graves disease. TCRdb reprocessed the multiplex PCR reads with MiXCR, giving one entry per CDR3 protein. The sample carries around 320,000 distinct CDR3 sequences, roughly a sixth recorded once. These data are also associated with another study on T cells in Graves' hyperthyroidism and ophthalmopathy.

Sequencing was performed on peripheral blood mononuclear cells (PBMCs), taken at new diagnosis, from a patient treated with antithyroid drugs. These receptor sequences come from a man aged 40-49 years with Graves disease. Each CDR3 is given with its conserved first and last residue. A D gene is named only where the DNA matches it firmly.

v_gene	j_gene	d_gene	CDR3aa
TRBV27	TRBJ1-1	NA	CASSRQESNTEAFF
TRBV5-7	TRBJ2-4	TRBD1	CASSLGSGTGPKNIQYF
TRBV5-1	TRBJ1-2	NA	CASSDGQIRASRGYTF
TRBV9	TRBJ2-2	TRBD2	CASSVGGGAVGELFF
TRBV16	TRBJ1-5	TRBD1	CASSQQRTGGLQPQHF
TRBV20-1	TRBJ2-2	NA	CSALRGGAAGELFF
TRBV5-4	TRBJ1-2	NA	CASSLVTVYGYTF
TRBV19	TRBJ1-5	NA	CASKIQGGGQPQHF
TRBV15	TRBJ2-7	NA	CATSRDSAGAIYEQYF
TRBV18	TRBJ2-7	NA	CASSPTTGSYEQYF